These T cell receptor beta chains were read from a single sample in a study of T cell repertoires in cytomegalovirus infection. MiXCR, applied by TCRdb to the reads, yields one record per CDR3 protein. The sample holds around 260,000 distinct CDR3 sequences, over 20% seen once. Material: PBMCs. These TCRs come from a human donor in good health (CMV status not recorded). Some clones in this sample may be carry-over from other donors' samples. Each CDR3 is given with its conserved first and last residue. The D gene is left open where the match is weak. Size tells how often a clone was seen (once, few, many) or the class of an expanded clone, and some rows leave it out.

TRBD1,TRBV6-5,few,15,TRBJ2-7,CASSYSLWGQYEQYF,TGTGCCAGCAGTTACTCGTTATGGGGACAGTACGAGCAGTACTTC
NA,TRBV2,many,16,TRBJ2-4,CASSVSGTVAKNIQYF,TGTGCCAGCAGTGTTAGCGGGACAGTAGCCAAAAACATTCAGTACTTC
NA,TRBV29-1,NA,13,TRBJ2-5,CSVEPGGEETQYF,TGCAGCGTTGAACCCGGGGGCGAGGAGACCCAGTACTTC
TRBD1,TRBV20-1,few,14,TRBJ2-3,CSASTGTGTDTQYF,TGCAGTGCTAGCACCGGGACAGGGACGGATACGCAGTATTTT
NA,TRBV9,NA,11,TRBJ1-2,CASSPPSGYTF,TGTGCCAGCAGTCCCCCCTCTGGCTACACCTTC
NA,TRBV6-5,NA,15,TRBJ2-2,CASSRPGVQTGELFF,TGTGCCAGCAGTCGCCCGGGGGTACAGACCGGGGAGCTGTTTTTT
NA,TRBV15,NA,14,TRBJ1-2,CATSRGGGDYGYTF,TGTGCCACCAGCAGAGGGGGGGGCGACTATGGCTACACCTTC
NA,TRBV13,few,13,TRBJ2-7,CASSGPGRAWQYF,TGTGCCAGCAGCGGGCCGGGGAGAGCCTGGCAGTACTTC
NA,TRBV14,NA,13,TRBJ2-1,CASSQGAGDEQFF,TGTGCCAGCAGCCAGGGGGCGGGCGATGAGCAGTTCTTC
NA,TRBV29-1,NA,13,TRBJ2-3,CSVEVTSTDTQYF,TGCAGCGTTGAGGTTACTAGCACAGATACGCAGTATTTT
NA,TRBV9,NA,13,TRBJ1-2,CASSVEGNYGYTF,TGTGCCAGCAGCGTAGAAGGGAACTATGGCTACACCTTC
NA,TRBV19,NA,12,TRBJ1-2,CASSIFGYGYTF,TGTGCCAGTAGTATATTCGGGTATGGCTACACCTTC
TRBD1,TRBV6-2/TRBV6-3,few,16,TRBJ2-1,CASSRFGEPTGDEQFF,TGTGCCAGCAGCCGTTTTGGGGAGCCTACAGGGGATGAGCAGTTCTTC
NA,TRBV12-3/TRBV12-4,NA,13,TRBJ1-2,CASSFGDNYGYTF,TGTGCCAGCAGTTTCGGGGATAACTATGGCTACACCTTC
NA,TRBV7-9,few,14,TRBJ2-7,CASSLASNSYEQYF,TGTGCCAGCAGCTTAGCTAGTAACTCCTACGAGCAGTACTTC
NA,TRBV5-1,NA,13,TRBJ2-7,CASSFGETYEQYF,TGCGCCAGCAGCTTCGGAGAAACCTACGAGCAGTACTTC
NA,TRBV7-2,many,12,TRBJ2-3,CASSLWGDTQYF,TGTGCCAGCAGCCTTTGGGGAGATACGCAGTATTTT
NA,TRBV29-1,NA,13,TRBJ1-1,CSVPGVAGTEAFF,TGCAGCGTTCCAGGGGTGGCGGGCACTGAAGCTTTCTTT
NA,TRBV19,NA,13,TRBJ2-3,CASRRVDTDTQYF,TGTGCCAGTAGACGGGTCGACACAGATACGCAGTATTTT
TRBD2,TRBV20-1,NA,15,TRBJ2-3,CSARGGSGSTDTQYF,TGCAGTGCTAGAGGGGGTAGCGGGAGCACAGATACGCAGTATTTT
TRBD2,TRBV5-6,NA,16,TRBJ2-1,CASSPRSSGRSNEQFF,TGTGCCAGCAGCCCGAGGTCTAGCGGGAGGAGTAATGAGCAGTTCTTC
TRBD1,TRBV12-3/TRBV12-4,NA,16,TRBJ2-2,CASSPMGQRHTGELFF,TGTGCCAGCAGCCCAATGGGACAGCGGCACACCGGGGAGCTGTTTTTT
NA,TRBV29-1,many,13,TRBJ1-2,CSVVGETVDGYTF,TGCAGCGTTGTGGGGGAAACGGTGGATGGCTACACCTTC
TRBD1,TRBV7-3,NA,15,TRBJ1-4,CASSKGTAFDEKLFF,TGTGCCAGCAGCAAAGGGACAGCCTTTGATGAAAAACTGTTTTTT
TRBD1,TRBV15,NA,15,TRBJ2-1,CATSRDMTGSNEQFF,TGTGCCACCAGCAGAGATATGACAGGGTCTAATGAGCAGTTCTTC
TRBD1,TRBV7-3,many,15,TRBJ2-1,CASSPDRGWVKEQFF,TGTGCCAGCAGCCCGGACAGGGGGTGGGTTAAAGAGCAGTTCTTC
NA,TRBV6-1,NA,11,TRBJ2-7,CASSRAREQYF,TGTGCCAGCAGCAGGGCGCGGGAGCAGTACTTC
NA,TRBV5-1,few,14,TRBJ2-7,CASSLARPKEEQYF,TGCGCCAGCAGCTTGGCACGACCAAAGGAAGAGCAGTACTTC
NA,TRBV5-8,NA,16,TRBJ1-2,CASSRSSGAEGYGYTF,TGTGCCAGCAGCCGATCCTCCGGGGCCGAGGGGTATGGCTACACCTTC
NA,TRBV6-1,few,13,TRBJ2-5,CASSGGVERAQYF,TGTGCCAGCAGTGGGGGCGTAGAGAGGGCCCAGTACTTC
NA,TRBV29-1,once,11,TRBJ2-1,CSSMIGDEQFF,TGCAGCTCTATGATTGGGGATGAGCAGTTCTTC
NA,TRBV28,few,11,TRBJ2-7,CASSLEGSQYF,TGTGCCAGCAGTTTAGAGGGATCCCAGTACTTC
NA,TRBV7-8,many,13,TRBJ2-5,CASSLEEAATQYF,TGTGCCAGCAGCTTAGAGGAGGCTGCGACCCAGTACTTC
TRBD2,TRBV4-2,NA,16,TRBJ2-5,CASSQEGTGGQETQYF,TGTGCCAGCAGCCAAGAGGGGACGGGGGGGCAAGAGACCCAGTACTTC
NA,TRBV7-8,few,16,TRBJ2-3,CASSFGGAASTDTQYF,TGTGCCAGCAGCTTCGGGGGTGCCGCTAGCACAGATACGCAGTATTTT
NA,TRBV11-2,few,15,TRBJ2-5,CASRHWGAREETQYF,TGTGCCAGCAGGCACTGGGGGGCGCGGGAAGAGACCCAGTACTTC
NA,TRBV10-3,NA,13,TRBJ1-3,CATRTSSGNTIYF,TGTGCCACCCGGACAAGCTCTGGAAACACCATATATTTT
TRBD1,TRBV19,once,14,TRBJ1-2,CASIQIGTGNGYTF,TGTGCCAGTATCCAGATCGGGACAGGGAATGGCTACACCTTC
NA,TRBV19,NA,13,TRBJ1-1,CASSTGTTTEAFF,TGTGCCAGTAGTACGGGGACAACCACTGAAGCTTTCTTT
TRBD2,TRBV7-2,NA,15,TRBJ2-7,CASSFVLAGGYEQYF,TGTGCCAGCAGCTTTGTGCTAGCGGGTGGCTACGAGCAGTACTTC